The 9 T cell receptor beta chains given below trace back to one sample, sequenced in a study of blood T cell repertoires in COVID-19. Produced via immunoSEQ multiplex PCR; TCRdb's table is partial and in-frame only. Of roughly 50,000 clones in the sample, roughly 80% were seen once. The sample consisted of peripheral blood. The source of these receptors is a woman of 80 years or more with acute or convalescent COVID-19.

The chain is built from TRBV5-1 and TRBJ2-1, with D perhaps matching TRBD2 (5 bases). V was pared by 1 base and J by 6 bases, with 8 bases between. The CDR3 consists of 13 residues. The germline gives CDR1 SGHRS, CDR2 YFSETQ. The CDR3 sequence: CASSLPGSNEQFF. CDR3 nucleotide sequence: TGCGCCAGCAGCTTGCCGGGGAGCAATGAGCAGTTCTTC.

This chain uses TRBV7-8 with TRBJ1-2; D perhaps matches TRBD1 (5 bases). The CDR3 contains 12 residues. Germline loops: CDR1 SGHVS, CDR2 FQNEAQ. V shed 5 bases and J shed 7 bases, with 11 bases lying between them. Here the CDR3 DNA reads TGTGCCAGCAGCCGCGACAGTCGTGGCTACACCTTC. Protein product: CASSRDSRGYTF.

This chain connects TRBV19 to TRBJ2-5, with 7 bases fitting TRBD1. CDR1 and CDR2 from the germline V gene are LNHDA and SQIVND (reference sequence). The CDR3 sequence is 13 residues long. V was pared by 6 bases and J by 3 bases, with 4 bases of the junction left unmatched. CDR3 residues: CASSPGQKETQYF. CDR3 DNA sequence: TGTGCCAGTAGCCCGGGACAGAAAGAGACCCAGTACTTC.

The gene calls are TRBV3-1 (or the pseudogene TRBV3-2) and TRBJ2-1; tentative D call: TRBD1 (5 bases). V lost 6 bases, J lost 7 bases, and 7 bases lay in between. Germline V CDR1 and CDR2: LGHDT, YNNKEL (reference sequence). The CDR3 consists of 11 residues. CDR3 coding DNA: TGTGCCAGCAGAAGGGGAAATGAGCAGTTCTTC. Residues: CASRRGNEQFF.

The V call is TRBV6-2 or TRBV6-3, the J call TRBJ1-2, with TRBD1 as a possible D gene (6 bases). Looked up from germline, CDR1 is MNHEY and CDR2 is SVGEGT. Trimming removed 0 bases from V and 9 bases from J, with 11 bases in between. The CDR3 runs 13 residues. For the CDR3, the DNA is TGTGCCAGCAGTTACTCCTCCCAGGGGAGCTACACCTTC. Protein: CASSYSSQGSYTF.

The CDR3 here is CASSLDHGGTGELFF. In DNA, the CDR3 is TGTGCCAGCAGCTTAGATCACGGGGGGACCGGGGAGCTGTTTTTT. The chain employs TRBV11-3 and TRBJ2-2, with 7 bases fitting TRBD2. CDR1 is SGHNT and CDR2 is YENEEA in the germline V gene. Germline trimming cut 0 bases from V and 5 bases from J; bases unmatched to any gene: 3. CDR3 length: 15 amino acids.

The chain links TRBV2 to TRBJ1-1; D perhaps matches TRBD1 (6 bases). V lost 6 bases and J 1 base, leaving 12 bases between the germline ends. The CDR3 runs to 14 residues. Germline loops: CDR1 SNHLY, CDR2 FYNNEI. This CDR3 reads CASSLLQGNTEAFF. The CDR3 nucleotides are TGTGCCAGCAGCCTCCTACAGGGGAACACTGAAGCTTTCTTT.

V is TRBV9 and J is TRBJ2-5; the D gene is possibly TRBD2 (6 bases). The CDR3 has 14 residues. The V end lost 3 bases, the J end lost 1 base, and 10 bases lay between the germline ends. Germline V gene lookup returns CDR1 SGDLS and CDR2 YYNGEE. The DNA of the CDR3 is TGTGCCAGCAGCGCTACTAGCATCCAAGAGACCCAGTACTTC. As protein: CASSATSIQETQYF.

This chain connects TRBV7-2 to TRBJ2-3; 11 bases map to TRBD2. V was pared by 3 bases and J by 4 bases, with 0 bases of the junction left unmatched. In germline, CDR1 is SGHTA, CDR2 FQGNSA. The CDR3 is 14 residues long. For the CDR3, the DNA is TGTGCCAGCAGCTTTAGCGGGGGGGCAGATACGCAGTATTTT. It codes for CASSFSGGADTQYF.